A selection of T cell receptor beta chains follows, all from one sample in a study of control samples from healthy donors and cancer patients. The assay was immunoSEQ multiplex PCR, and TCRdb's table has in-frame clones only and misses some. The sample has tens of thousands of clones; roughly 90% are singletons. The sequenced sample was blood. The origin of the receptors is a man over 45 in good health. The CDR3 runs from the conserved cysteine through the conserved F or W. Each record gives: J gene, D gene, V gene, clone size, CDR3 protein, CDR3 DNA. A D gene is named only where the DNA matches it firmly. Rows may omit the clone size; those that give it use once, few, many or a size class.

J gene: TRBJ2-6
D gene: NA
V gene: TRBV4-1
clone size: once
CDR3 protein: CASSQAFGGSGANVLTF
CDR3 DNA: TGCGCCAGCAGCCAGGCCTTCGGGGGCTCTGGGGCCAACGTCCTGACTTTC

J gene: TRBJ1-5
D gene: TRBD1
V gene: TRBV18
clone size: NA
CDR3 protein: CASSTSTGDRQPQHF
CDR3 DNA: TGTGCCAGCTCCACCTCCACAGGGGACAGACAGCCCCAGCATTTT

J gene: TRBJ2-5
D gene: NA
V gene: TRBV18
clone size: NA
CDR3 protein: CASSYLGETQYF
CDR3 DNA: TGTGCCAGCTCGTACTTGGGGGAGACCCAGTACTTC

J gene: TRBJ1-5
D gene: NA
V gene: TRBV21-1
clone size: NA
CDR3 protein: CAIGGIHSNQPQHF
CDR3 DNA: TGTGCCATCGGGGGGATACATAGCAATCAGCCCCAGCATTTT

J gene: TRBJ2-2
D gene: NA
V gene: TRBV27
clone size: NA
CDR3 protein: CASSLPRPQGTGELFF
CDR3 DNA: TGTGCCAGCAGTTTACCCCGGCCCCAGGGGACCGGGGAGCTGTTTTTT

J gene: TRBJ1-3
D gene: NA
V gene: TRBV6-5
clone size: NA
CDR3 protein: CASSRDTGSGNTIYF
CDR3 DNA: TGTGCCAGCAGTCGCGACACAGGGTCTGGAAACACCATATATTTT

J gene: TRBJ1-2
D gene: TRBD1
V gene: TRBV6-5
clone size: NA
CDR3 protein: CASSGQDGYTF
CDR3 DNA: TGTGCCAGCAGCGGACAGGATGGCTACACCTTC

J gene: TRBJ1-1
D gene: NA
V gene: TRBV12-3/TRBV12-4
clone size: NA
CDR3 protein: CASITRGRKAFF
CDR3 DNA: TGTGCCAGCATCACACGTGGCAGGAAAGCTTTCTTT

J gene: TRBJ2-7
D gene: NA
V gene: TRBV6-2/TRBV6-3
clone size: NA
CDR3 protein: CASSYKGRSSDEQYF
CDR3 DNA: TGTGCCAGCAGTTACAAGGGAAGGAGTTCAGACGAGCAGTACTTC

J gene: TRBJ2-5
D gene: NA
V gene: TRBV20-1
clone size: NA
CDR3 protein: CSARKGTTQYF
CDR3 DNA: TGCAGTGCTAGAAAGGGAACGACCCAGTACTTC

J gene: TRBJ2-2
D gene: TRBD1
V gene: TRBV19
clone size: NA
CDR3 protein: CASSPGQGLTGELFF
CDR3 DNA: TGTGCCAGTAGTCCGGGACAGGGGCTTACCGGGGAGCTGTTTTTT

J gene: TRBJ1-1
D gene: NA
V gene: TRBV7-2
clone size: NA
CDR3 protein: CASSLYRNTEAFF
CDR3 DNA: TGTGCCAGCAGCTTATACAGGAACACTGAAGCTTTCTTT

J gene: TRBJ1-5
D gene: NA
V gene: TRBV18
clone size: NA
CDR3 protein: CASSGGPNQPQHF
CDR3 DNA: TGTGCCAGCTCAGGGGGCCCCAATCAGCCCCAGCATTTT

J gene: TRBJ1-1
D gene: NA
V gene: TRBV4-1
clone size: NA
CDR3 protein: CASSQQQGIPEAFF
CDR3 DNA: TGCGCCAGCAGCCAGCAACAGGGAATCCCTGAAGCTTTCTTT

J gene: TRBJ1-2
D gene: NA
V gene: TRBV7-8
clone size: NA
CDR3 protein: CASSLDPRNNYGYTF
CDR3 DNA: TGTGCCAGCAGCTTAGATCCCCGGAATAACTATGGCTACACCTTC

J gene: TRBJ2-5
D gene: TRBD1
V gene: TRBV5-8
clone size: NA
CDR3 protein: CASSFLQGGTQYF
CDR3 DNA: TGTGCCAGCAGCTTCCTACAGGGGGGGACCCAGTACTTC

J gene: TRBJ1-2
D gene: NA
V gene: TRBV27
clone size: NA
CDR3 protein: CASSPSRERGDGYTF
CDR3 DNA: TGTGCCAGCAGTCCTTCGAGGGAAAGGGGCGATGGCTACACCTTC

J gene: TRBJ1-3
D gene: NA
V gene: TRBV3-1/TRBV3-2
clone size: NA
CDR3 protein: CASSQPRDLGNTIYF
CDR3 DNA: TGTGCCAGCAGCCAACCCCGGGACCTGGGAAACACCATATATTTT

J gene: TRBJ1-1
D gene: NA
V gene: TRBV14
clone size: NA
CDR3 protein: CASSQDQGRVTEAFF
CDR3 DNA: TGTGCCAGCAGCCAAGACCAGGGGCGGGTGACTGAAGCTTTCTTT

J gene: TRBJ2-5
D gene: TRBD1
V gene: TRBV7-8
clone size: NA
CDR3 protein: CASSETRQGSEETQYF
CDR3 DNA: TGTGCCAGCAGCGAGACCCGACAGGGGTCGGAAGAGACCCAGTACTTC

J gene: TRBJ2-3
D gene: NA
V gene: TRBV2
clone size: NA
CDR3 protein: CASSQEITDTQYF
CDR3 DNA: TGTGCCAGCAGTCAGGAGATCACAGATACGCAGTATTTT

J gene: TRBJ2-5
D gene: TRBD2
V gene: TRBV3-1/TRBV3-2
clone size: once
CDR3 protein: CASSLGLAGVAQYF
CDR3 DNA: TGTGCCAGCAGTCTGGGACTAGCCGGTGTGGCCCAGTACTTC

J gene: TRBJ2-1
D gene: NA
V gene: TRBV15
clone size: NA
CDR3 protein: CATSRDVQGYNEQFF
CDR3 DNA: TGTGCCACCAGCAGAGACGTTCAGGGCTACAATGAGCAGTTCTTC

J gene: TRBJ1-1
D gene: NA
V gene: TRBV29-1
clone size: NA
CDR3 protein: CSVSGGAEAFF
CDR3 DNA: TGCAGCGTTTCAGGTGGTGCTGAAGCTTTCTTT

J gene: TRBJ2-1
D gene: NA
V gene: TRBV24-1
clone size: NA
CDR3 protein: CATSDPLRQHQDEQFF
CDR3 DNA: TGTGCCACCAGTGATCCCCTAAGGCAGCATCAAGATGAGCAGTTCTTC

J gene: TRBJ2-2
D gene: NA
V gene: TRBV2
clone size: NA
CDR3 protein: CASSESQGPTGELFF
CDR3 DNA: TGTGCCAGCAGTGAGAGCCAGGGGCCCACCGGGGAGCTGTTTTTT

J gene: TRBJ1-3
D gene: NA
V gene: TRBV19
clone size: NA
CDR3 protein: CASDRRNTIYF
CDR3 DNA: TGTGCCAGTGATCGGAGAAACACCATATATTTT

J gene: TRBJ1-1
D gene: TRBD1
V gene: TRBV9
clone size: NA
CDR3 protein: CASSPQDRVTEAFF
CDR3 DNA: TGTGCCAGCAGCCCGCAGGACAGGGTGACTGAAGCTTTCTTT

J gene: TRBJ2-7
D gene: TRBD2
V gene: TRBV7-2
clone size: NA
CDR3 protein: CASSPTSGAYYEQYF
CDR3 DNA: TGTGCCAGCAGCCCTACTAGCGGCGCTTACTACGAGCAGTACTTC

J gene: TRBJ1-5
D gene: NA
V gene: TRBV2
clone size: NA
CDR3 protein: CASSGGREGQPQHF
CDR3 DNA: TGTGCCAGCAGTGGAGGCAGGGAAGGGCAGCCCCAGCATTTT

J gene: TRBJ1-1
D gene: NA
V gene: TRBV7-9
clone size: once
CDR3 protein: CASSYGQWPEAFF
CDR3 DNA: TGTGCCAGCAGCTATGGACAGTGGCCTGAAGCTTTCTTT

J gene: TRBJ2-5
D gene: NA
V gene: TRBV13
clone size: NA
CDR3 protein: CASSSEQGQETQYF
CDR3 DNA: TGTGCCAGCAGCTCTGAACAGGGCCAAGAGACCCAGTACTTC

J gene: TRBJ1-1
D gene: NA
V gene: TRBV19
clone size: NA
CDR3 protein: CASHRKGANTEAFF
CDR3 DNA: TGTGCCAGCCACAGGAAAGGTGCTAACACTGAAGCTTTCTTT

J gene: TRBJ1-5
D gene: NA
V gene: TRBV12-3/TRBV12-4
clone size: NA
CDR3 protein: CASKGESNQPQHF
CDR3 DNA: TGTGCCAGCAAAGGGGAAAGCAATCAGCCCCAGCATTTT

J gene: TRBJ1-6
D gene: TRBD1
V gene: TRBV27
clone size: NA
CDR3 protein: CASSPRQGSSYNSPLHF
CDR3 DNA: TGTGCCAGCAGTCCTCGACAGGGGAGTTCCTATAATTCACCCCTCCACTTT

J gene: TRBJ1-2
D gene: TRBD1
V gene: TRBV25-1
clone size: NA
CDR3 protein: CASSEWGQGTHYGYTF
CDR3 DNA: TGTGCCAGCAGTGAGTGGGGACAGGGGACTCACTATGGCTACACCTTC

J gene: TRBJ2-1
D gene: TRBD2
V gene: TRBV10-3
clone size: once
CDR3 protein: CGTSGGYNEQFF
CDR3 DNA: TGTGGGACTAGCGGGGGCTACAATGAGCAGTTCTTC

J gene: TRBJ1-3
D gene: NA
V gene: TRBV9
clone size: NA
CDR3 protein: CASSGRWGPGNTIYF
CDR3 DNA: TGTGCCAGCAGCGGAAGATGGGGGCCTGGAAACACCATATATTTT

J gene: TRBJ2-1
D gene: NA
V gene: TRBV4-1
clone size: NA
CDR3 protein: CASSPRQGLGGDEQFF
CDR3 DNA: TGCGCCAGCAGCCCCCGACAGGGACTGGGGGGTGATGAGCAGTTCTTC

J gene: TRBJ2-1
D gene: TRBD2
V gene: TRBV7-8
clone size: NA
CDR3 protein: CASSSPGLAGNNEQFF
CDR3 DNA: TGTGCCAGCAGCTCGCCGGGACTAGCGGGGAACAATGAGCAGTTCTTC

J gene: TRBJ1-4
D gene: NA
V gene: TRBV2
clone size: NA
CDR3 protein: CASSLESEGKLFF
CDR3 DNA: TGTGCCAGCTCCCTGGAATCCGAAGGAAAACTGTTTTTT

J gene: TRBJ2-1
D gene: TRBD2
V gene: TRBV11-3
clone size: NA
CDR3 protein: CASSLGAGEQFF
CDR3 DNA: TGTGCCAGCAGCTTAGGAGCGGGGGAGCAGTTCTTC

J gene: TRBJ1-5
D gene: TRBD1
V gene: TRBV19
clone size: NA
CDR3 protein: CASSFRQGGGQPQHF
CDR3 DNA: TGTGCCAGTAGTTTCCGACAGGGGGGTGGACAGCCCCAGCATTTT

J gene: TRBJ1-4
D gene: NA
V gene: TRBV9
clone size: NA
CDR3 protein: CASSVGGGKETKLFF
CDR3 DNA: TGTGCCAGCAGCGTAGGGGGAGGGAAAGAAACCAAACTGTTTTTT

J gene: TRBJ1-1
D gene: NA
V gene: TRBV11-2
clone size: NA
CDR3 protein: CASSTLGDLNTEAFF
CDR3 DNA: TGTGCCAGCAGTACGCTCGGCGATCTGAACACTGAAGCTTTCTTT

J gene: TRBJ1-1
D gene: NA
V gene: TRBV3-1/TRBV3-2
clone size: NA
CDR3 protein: CASSPGSPAPLMNTEAFF
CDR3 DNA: TGTGCCAGCAGCCCCGGGTCGCCCGCACCCCTAATGAACACTGAAGCTTTCTTT

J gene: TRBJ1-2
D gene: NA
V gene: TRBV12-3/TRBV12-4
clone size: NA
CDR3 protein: CASSTQGGDGYTF
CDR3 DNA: TGTGCCAGCAGCACCCAAGGTGGGGATGGCTACACCTTC

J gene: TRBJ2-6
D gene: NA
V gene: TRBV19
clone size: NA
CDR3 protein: CASSIGTESSGANVLTF
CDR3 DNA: TGTGCCAGTAGTATTGGAACGGAAAGCTCTGGGGCCAACGTCCTGACTTTC

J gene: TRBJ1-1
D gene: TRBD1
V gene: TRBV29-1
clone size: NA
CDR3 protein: CSVDRGTTEAFF
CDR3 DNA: TGCAGCGTTGACAGGGGGACCACTGAAGCTTTCTTT

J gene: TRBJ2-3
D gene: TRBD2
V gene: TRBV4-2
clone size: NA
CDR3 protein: CASSQALAGSGDTQYF
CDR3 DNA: TGTGCCAGCAGCCAGGCCCTAGCGGGGAGTGGAGATACGCAGTATTTT

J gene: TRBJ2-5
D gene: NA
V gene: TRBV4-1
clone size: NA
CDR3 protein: CASSQWVGETQYF
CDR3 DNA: TGCGCCAGCAGCCAGTGGGTCGGAGAGACCCAGTACTTC

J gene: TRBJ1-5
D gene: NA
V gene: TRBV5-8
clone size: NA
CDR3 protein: CASTWTPHSNQPQHF
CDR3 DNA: TGTGCCAGCACCTGGACCCCTCATAGCAATCAGCCCCAGCATTTT

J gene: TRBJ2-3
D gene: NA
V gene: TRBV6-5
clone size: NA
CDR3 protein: CASRPGQNADTQYF
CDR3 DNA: TGTGCCAGCAGGCCGGGACAAAATGCAGATACGCAGTATTTT

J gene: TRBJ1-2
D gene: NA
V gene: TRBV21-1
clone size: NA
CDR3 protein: CASSKEDAREIGYTF
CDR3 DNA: TGTGCCAGCAGCAAAGAGGACGCCCGGGAGATTGGCTACACCTTC

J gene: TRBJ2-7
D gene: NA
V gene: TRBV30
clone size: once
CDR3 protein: CAWTTRTQKVYYEQYF
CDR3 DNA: TGTGCCTGGACCACCCGGACCCAAAAAGTTTACTACGAGCAGTACTTC